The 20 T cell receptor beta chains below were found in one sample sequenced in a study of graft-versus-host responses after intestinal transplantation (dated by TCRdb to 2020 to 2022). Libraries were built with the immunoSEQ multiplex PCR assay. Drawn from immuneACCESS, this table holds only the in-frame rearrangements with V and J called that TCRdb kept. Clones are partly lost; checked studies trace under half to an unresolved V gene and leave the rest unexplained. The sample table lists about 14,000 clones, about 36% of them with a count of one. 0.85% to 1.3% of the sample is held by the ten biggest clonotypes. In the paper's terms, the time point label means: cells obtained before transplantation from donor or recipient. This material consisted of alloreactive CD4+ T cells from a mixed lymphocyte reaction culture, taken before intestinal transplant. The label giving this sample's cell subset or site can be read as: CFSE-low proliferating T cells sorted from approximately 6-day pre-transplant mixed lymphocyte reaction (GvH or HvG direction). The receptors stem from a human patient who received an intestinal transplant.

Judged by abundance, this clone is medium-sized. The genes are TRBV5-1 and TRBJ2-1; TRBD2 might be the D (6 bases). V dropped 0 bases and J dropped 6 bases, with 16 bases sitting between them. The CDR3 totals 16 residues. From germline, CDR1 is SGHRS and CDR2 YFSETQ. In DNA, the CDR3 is TGCGCCAGCAGCTTGGGGGCGGGGTTGTTGTTCAATGAGCAGTTCTTC. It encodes CASSLGAGLLFNEQFF.

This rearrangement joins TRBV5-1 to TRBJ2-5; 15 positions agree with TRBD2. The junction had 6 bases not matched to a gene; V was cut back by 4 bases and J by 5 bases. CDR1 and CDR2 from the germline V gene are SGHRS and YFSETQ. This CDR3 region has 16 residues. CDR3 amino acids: CASSPGLAGGGETQYF. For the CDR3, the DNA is TGCGCCAGCAGCCCGGGACTAGCGGGGGGTGGTGAGACCCAGTACTTC.

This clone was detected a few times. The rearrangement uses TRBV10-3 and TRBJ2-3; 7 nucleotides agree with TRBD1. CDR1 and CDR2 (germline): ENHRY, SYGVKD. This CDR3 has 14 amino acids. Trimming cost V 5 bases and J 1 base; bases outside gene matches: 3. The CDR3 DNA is TGTGCCATCAGTACAGGGGCTGGCACAGATACGCAGTATTTT. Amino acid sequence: CAISTGAGTDTQYF.

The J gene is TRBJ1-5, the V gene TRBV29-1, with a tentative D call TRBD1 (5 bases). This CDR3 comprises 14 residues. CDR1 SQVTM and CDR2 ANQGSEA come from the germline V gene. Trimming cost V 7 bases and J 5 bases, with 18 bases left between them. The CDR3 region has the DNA TGCAGCGCCTCGAACGGGGGTCTGGATCAGCCCCAGCATTTT. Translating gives CSASNGGLDQPQHF. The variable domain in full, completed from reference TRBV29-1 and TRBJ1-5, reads SAVISQKPSRDICQRGTSLTIQCQVDSQVTMMFWYRQQPGQSLTLIATANQGSEATYESGFVIDKFPISRPNLTFSTLTVSNMSPEDSSIYLCSASNGGLDQPQHFGDGTRLSIL.

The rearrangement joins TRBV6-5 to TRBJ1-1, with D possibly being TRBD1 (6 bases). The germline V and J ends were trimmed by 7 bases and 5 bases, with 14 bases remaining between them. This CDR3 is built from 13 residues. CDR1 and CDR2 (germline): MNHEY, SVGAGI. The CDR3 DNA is TGTGCCAGCAAGGAACAGGGTTTTACTGAAGCTTTCTTT. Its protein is CASKEQGFTEAFF.

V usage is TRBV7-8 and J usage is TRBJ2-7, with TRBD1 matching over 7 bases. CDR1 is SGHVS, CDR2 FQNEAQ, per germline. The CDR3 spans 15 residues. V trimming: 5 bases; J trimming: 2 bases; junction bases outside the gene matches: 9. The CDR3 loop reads CASSLSGQAPYEQYF. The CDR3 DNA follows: TGTGCCAGCAGCCTAAGTGGACAGGCTCCCTACGAGCAGTACTTC.

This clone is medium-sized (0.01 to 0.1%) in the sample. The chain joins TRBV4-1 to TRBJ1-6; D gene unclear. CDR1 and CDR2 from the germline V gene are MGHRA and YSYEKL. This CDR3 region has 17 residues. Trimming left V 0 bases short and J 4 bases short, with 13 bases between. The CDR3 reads CASSQDIGDWYNSPLHF. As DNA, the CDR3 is TGCGCCAGCAGCCAAGATATCGGGGATTGGTATAATTCACCCCTCCACTTT.

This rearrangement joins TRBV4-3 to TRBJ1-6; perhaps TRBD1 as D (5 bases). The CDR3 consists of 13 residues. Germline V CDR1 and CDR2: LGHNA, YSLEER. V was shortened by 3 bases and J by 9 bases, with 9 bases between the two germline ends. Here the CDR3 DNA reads TGCGCCAGCAGCCAGGGGCCCGGTTCACCCCTCCACTTT. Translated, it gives CASSQGPGSPLHF.

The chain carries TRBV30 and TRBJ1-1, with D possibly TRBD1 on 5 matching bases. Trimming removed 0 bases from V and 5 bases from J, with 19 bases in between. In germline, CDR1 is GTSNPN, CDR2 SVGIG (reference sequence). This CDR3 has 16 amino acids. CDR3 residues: CAWSVRGVGDLTEAFF. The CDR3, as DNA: TGTGCCTGGAGTGTACGGGGGGTGGGGGACTTAACTGAAGCTTTCTTT. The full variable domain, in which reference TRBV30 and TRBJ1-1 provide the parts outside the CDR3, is SQTIHQWPATLVQPVGSPLSLECTVEGTSNPNLYWYRQAAGRGLQLLFYSVGIGQISSEVPQNLSASRPQDRQFILSSKKLLLSDSGFYLCAWSVRGVGDLTEAFFGQGTRLTVV.

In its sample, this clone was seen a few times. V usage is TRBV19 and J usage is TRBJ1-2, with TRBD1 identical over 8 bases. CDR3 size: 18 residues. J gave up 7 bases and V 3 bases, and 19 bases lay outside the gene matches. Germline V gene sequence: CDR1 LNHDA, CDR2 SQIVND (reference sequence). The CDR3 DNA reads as TGTGCCAGTAGTATCCGGCCGGTTGGAACAGTAACAGGGGGTGGCTACACCTTC. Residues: CASSIRPVGTVTGGGYTF.

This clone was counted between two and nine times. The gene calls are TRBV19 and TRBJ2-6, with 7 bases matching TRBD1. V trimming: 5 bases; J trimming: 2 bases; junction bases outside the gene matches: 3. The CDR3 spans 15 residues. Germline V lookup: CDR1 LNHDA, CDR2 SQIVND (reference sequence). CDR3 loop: CASSDTGAGANVLTF. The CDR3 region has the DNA TGTGCCAGTAGTGACACAGGGGCTGGGGCCAACGTCCTGACTTTC.

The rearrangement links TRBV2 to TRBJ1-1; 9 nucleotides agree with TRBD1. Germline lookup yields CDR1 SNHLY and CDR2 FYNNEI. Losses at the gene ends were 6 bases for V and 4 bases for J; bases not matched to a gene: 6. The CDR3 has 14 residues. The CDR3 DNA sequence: TGTGCCAGCAGATGGGAGGGACAGGGCACTGAAGCTTTCTTT. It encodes CASRWEGQGTEAFF.

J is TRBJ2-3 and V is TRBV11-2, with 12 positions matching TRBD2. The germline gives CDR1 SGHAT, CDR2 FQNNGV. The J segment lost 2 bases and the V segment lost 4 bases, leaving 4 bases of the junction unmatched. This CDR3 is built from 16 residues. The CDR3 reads CASSSWTSGDTDTQYF. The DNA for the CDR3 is TGTGCCAGCAGCTCATGGACTAGCGGGGACACAGATACGCAGTATTTT.

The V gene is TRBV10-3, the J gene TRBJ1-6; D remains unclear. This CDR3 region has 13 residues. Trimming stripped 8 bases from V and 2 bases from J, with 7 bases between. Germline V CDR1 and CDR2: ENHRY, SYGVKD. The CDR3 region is CAIHGTYNSPLHF. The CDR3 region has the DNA TGTGCCATCCATGGCACCTATAATTCACCCCTCCACTTT.

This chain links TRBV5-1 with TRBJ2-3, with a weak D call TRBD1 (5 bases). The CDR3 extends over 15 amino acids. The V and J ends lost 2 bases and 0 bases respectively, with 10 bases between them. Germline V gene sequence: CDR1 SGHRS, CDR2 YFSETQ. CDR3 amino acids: CASSLQEPSTDTQYF. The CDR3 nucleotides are TGCGCCAGCAGCTTACAGGAGCCTAGCACAGATACGCAGTATTTT.

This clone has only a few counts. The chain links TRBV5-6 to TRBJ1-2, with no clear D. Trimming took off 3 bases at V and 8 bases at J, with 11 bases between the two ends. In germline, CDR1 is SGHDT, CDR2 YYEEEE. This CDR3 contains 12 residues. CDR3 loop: CASSSIAGGYTF. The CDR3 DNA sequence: TGTGCCAGCAGCTCCATCGCGGGGGGCTACACCTTC. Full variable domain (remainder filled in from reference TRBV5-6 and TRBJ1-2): DAGVTQSPTHLIKTRGQQVTLRCSPKSGHDTVSWYQQALGQGPQFIFQYYEEEERQRGNFPDRFSGHQFPNYSSELNVNALLLGDSALYLCASSSIAGGYTFGSGTRLTVV.

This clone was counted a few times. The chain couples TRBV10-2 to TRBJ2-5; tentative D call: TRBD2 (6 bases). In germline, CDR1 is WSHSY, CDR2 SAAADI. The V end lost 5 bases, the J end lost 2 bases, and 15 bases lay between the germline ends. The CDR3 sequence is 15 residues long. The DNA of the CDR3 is TGCGCCAGCAGTACACCGGGACTTCCGCAAGAGACCCAGTACTTC. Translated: CASSTPGLPQETQYF.

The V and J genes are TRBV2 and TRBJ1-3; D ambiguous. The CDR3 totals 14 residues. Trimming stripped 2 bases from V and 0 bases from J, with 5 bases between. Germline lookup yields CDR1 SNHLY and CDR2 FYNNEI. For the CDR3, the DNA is TGTGCCAGCAGTGAAATAGTCTCTGGAAACACCATATATTTT. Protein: CASSEIVSGNTIYF.

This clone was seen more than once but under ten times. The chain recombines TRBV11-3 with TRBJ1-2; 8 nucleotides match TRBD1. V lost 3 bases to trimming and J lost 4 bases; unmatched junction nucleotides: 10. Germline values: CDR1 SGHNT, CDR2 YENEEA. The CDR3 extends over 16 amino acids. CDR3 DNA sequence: TGTGCCAGCAGCTTCGCTTGGACAGGGTCAAGCTATGGCTACACCTTC. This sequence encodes CASSFAWTGSSYGYTF. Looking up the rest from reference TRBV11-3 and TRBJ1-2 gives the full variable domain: EAGVVQSPRYKIIEKKQPVAFWCNPISGHNTLYWYLQNLGQGPELLIRYENEEAVDDSQLPKDRFSAERLKGVDSTLKIQPAELGDSAVYLCASSFAWTGSSYGYTFGSGTRLTVV.

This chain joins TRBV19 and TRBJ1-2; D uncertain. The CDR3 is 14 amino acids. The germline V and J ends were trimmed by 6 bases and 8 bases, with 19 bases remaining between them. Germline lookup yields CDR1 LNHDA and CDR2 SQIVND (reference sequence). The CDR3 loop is CASSPTPGINGYTF. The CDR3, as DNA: TGTGCCAGTAGCCCCACCCCGGGGATCAACGGCTACACCTTC.